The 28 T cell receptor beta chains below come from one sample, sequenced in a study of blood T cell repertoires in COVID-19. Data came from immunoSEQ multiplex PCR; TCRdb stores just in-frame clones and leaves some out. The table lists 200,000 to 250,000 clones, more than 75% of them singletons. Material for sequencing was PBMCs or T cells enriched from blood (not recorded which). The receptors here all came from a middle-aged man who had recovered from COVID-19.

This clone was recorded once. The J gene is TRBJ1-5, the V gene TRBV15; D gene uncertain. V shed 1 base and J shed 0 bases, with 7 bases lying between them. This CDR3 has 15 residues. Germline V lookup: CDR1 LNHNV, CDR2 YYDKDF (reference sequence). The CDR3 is CATSRGESSNQPQHF. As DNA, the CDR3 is TGTGCCACCAGCAGAGGAGAATCTAGCAATCAGCCCCAGCATTTT.

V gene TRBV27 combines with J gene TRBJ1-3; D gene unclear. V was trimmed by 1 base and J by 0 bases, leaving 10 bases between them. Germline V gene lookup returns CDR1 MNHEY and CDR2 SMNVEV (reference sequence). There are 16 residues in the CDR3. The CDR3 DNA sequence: TGTGCCAGCAGTTTATTTGGAGGGAGCTCTGGAAACACCATATATTTT. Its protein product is CASSLFGGSSGNTIYF.

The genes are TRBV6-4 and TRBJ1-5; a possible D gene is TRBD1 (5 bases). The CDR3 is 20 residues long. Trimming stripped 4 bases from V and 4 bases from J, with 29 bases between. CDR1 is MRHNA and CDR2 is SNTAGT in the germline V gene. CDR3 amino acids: CASSAGRVLADVIKNQPQHF. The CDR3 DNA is TGTGCCAGCAGTGCCGGCAGGGTGCTGGCCGATGTAATTAAGAATCAGCCCCAGCATTTT.

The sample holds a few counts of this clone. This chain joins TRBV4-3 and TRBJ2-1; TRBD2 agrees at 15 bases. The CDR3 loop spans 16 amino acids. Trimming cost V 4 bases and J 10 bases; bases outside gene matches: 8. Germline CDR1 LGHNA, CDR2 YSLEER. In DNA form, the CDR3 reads TGCGCCAGCAGCCCCCGGACTAGCGGGGGGGCAAAGGAGCAGTTCTTC. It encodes CASSPRTSGGAKEQFF.

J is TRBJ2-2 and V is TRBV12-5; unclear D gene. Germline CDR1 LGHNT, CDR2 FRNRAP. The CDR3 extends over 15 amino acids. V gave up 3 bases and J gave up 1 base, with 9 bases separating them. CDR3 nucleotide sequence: TGTGCTAGTGGTTTATCACAGCTGAACACCGGGGAGCTGTTTTTT. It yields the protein CASGLSQLNTGELFF.

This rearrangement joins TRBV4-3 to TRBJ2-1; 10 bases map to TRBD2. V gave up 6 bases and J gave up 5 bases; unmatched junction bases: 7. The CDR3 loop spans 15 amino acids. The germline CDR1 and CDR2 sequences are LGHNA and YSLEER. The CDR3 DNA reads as TGCGCCAGCAGAGCGGGGGGGCGGGAGGACAATGAGCAGTTCTTC. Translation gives CASRAGGREDNEQFF.

DNA for the CDR3: TGTGCCAGCTCACCATCAGCGGGGGCGGAGCAGTACTTC. Protein product: CASSPSAGAEQYF. The chain couples TRBV18 to TRBJ2-7; 8 bases are shared with TRBD2. There are 13 residues in the CDR3. Unmatched junction bases numbered 4, after V lost 2 bases and J lost 7 bases. Germline-derived CDR1 and CDR2 are KGHSH and LQKENI.

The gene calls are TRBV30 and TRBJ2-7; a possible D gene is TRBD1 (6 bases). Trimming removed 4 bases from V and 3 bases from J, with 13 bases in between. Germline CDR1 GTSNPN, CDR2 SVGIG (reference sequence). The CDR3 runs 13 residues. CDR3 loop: CAWTEQGDYEQYF. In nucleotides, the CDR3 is TGTGCCTGGACCGAACAGGGAGACTACGAGCAGTACTTC.

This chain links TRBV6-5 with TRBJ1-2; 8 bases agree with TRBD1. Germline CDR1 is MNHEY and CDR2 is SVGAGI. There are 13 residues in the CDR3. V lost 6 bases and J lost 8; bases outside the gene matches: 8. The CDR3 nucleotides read TGTGCCAGCAGCCTTGACAGGGGTAAAGGCTACACCTTC. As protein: CASSLDRGKGYTF.

CDR3: CASRWTGQKEGYTF. CDR3 DNA: TGTGCCAGCAGGTGGACAGGCCAGAAGGAGGGCTACACCTTC. V usage is TRBV25-1 and J usage is TRBJ1-2, with 7 bases that match TRBD1. The CDR3 consists of 14 residues. After removal of 6 bases from V and 8 bases from J, the junction contained 12 bases not matched to a gene. Germline lookup yields CDR1 MGHDK and CDR2 SYGVNS.

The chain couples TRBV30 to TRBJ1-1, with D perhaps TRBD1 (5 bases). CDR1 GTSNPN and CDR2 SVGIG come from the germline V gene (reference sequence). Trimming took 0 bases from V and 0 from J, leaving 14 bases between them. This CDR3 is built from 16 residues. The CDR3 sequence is CAWSVKSGGVNTEAFF. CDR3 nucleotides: TGTGCCTGGAGTGTTAAATCGGGGGGGGTGAACACTGAAGCTTTCTTT.

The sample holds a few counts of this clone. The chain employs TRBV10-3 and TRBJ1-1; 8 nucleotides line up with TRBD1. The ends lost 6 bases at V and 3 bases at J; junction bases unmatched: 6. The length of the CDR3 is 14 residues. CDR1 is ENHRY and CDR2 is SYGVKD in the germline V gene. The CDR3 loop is CAISEQGVDTEAFF. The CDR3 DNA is TGTGCCATCAGCGAACAGGGGGTGGACACTGAAGCTTTCTTT.

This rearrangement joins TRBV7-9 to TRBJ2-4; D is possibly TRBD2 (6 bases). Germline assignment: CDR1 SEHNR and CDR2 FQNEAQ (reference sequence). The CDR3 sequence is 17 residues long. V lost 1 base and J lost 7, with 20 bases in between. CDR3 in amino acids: CASSLVSGSAFKNIQYF. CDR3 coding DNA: TGTGCCAGCAGCTTAGTTAGCGGCAGCGCCTTTAAGAACATTCAGTACTTC.

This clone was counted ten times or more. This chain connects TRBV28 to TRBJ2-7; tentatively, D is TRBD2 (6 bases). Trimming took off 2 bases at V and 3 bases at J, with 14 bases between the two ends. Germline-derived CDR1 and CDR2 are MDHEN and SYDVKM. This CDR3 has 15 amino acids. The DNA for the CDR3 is TGTGCCAGCAGTTTAGGCGGGGAGCCCATCTACGAGCAGTACTTC. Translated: CASSLGGEPIYEQYF.

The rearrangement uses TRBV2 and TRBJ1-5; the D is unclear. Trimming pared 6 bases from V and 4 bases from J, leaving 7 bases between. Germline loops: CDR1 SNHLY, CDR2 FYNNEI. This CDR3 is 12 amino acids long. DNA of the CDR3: TGTGCCAGCAGGATGAGTAATCAGCCCCAGCATTTT. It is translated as CASRMSNQPQHF. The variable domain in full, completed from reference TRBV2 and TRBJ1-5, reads EPEVTQTPSHQVTQMGQEVILRCVPISNHLYFYWYRQILGQKVEFLVSFYNNEISEKSEIFDDQFSVERPDGSNFTLKIRSTKLEDSAMYFCASRMSNQPQHFGDGTRLSIL.

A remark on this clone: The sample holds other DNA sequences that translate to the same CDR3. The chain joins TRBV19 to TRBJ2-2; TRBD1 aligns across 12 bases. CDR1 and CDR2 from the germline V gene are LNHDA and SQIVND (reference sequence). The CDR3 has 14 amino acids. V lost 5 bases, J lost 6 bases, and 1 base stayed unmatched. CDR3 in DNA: TGTGCCAGTAGTGGGACAGGGGGCTCCGGGGAGCTGTTTTTT. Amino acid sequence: CASSGTGGSGELFF.

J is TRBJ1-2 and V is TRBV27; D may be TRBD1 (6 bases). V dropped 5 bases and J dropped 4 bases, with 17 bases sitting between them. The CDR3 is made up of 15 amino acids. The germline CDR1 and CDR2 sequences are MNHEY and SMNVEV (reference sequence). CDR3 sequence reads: CASSPAGARGYGYTF. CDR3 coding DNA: TGTGCCAGCAGTCCGGCAGGGGCGCGAGGCTATGGCTACACCTTC.

The CDR3 is CASSPRRDSTTEQYF. The DNA of the CDR3 is TGTGCCAGCTCACCCAGGCGGGACAGTACAACCGAGCAGTACTTC. The rearrangement uses TRBV18 and TRBJ2-7; a possible D gene is TRBD1 (7 bases). V was trimmed by 3 bases and J by 6 bases, leaving 18 bases between them. CDR3 size: 15 residues. Germline assignment: CDR1 KGHSH and CDR2 LQKENI.

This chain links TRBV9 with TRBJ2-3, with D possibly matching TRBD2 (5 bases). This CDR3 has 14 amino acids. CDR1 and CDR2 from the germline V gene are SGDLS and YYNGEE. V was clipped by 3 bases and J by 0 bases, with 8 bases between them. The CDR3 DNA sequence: TGTGCCAGCAGCGGCCGGACTAGCACAGATACGCAGTATTTT. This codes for CASSGRTSTDTQYF. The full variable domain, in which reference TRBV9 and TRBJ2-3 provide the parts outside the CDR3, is DSGVTQTPKHLITATGQRVTLRCSPRSGDLSVYWYQQSLDQGLQFLIQYYNGEERAKGNILERFSAQQFPDLHSELNLSSLELGDSALYFCASSGRTSTDTQYFGPGTRLTVL.

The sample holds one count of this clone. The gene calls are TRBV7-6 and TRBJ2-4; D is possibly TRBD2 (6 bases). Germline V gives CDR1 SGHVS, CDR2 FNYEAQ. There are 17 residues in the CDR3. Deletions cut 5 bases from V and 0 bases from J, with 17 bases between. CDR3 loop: CASSPTAGMEAKNIQYF. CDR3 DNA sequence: TGTGCCAGCAGCCCTACCGCGGGGATGGAAGCCAAAAACATTCAGTACTTC. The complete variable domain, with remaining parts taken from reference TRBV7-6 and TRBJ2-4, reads GAGVSQSPRYKVTKRGQDVALRCDPISGHVSLYWYRQALGQGPEFLTYFNYEAQQDKSGLPNDRFSAERPEGSISTLTIQRTEQRDSAMYRCASSPTAGMEAKNIQYFGAGTRLSVL.

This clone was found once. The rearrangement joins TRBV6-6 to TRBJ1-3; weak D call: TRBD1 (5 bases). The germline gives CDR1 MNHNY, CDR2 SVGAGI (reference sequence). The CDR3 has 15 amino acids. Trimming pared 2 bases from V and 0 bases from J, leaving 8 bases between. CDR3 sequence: CASSYTGTSGNTIYF. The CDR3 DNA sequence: TGTGCCAGCAGTTACACAGGAACCTCTGGAAACACCATATATTTT.

CDR3 region: CASSEFRTGIIEQYF. The CDR3 nucleotides are TGTGCCAGCAGTGAATTTAGGACAGGGATAATCGAGCAGTACTTC. The chain couples TRBV2 to TRBJ2-7; 8 bases map to TRBD1. This CDR3 spans 15 amino acids. V trimming: 2 bases; J trimming: 6 bases; junction bases outside the gene matches: 9. Per the germline V gene, CDR1 is SNHLY and CDR2 is FYNNEI. The variable domain in full, with the rest retrieved from reference TRBV2 and TRBJ2-7, is EPEVTQTPSHQVTQMGQEVILRCVPISNHLYFYWYRQILGQKVEFLVSFYNNEISEKSEIFDDQFSVERPDGSNFTLKIRSTKLEDSAMYFCASSEFRTGIIEQYFGPGTRLTVT.

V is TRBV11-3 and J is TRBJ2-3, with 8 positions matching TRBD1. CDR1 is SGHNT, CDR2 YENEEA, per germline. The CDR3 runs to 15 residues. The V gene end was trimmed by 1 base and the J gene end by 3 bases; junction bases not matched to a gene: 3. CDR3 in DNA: TGTGCCAGCAGCTTAGCCGGACAGGGAACAGATACGCAGTATTTT. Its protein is CASSLAGQGTDTQYF.

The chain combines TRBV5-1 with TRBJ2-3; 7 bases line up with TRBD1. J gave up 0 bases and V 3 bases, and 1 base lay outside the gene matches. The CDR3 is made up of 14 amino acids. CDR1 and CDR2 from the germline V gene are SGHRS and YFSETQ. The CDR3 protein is CASSWGQSTDTQYF. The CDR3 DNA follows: TGCGCCAGCAGCTGGGGACAGAGCACAGATACGCAGTATTTT.

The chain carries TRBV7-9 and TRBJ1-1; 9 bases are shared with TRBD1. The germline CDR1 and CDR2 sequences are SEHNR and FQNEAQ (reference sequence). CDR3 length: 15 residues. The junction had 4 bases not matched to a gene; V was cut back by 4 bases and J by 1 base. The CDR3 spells CASSSPDRGNTEAFF. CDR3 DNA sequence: TGTGCCAGCAGCTCTCCGGACAGGGGGAACACTGAAGCTTTCTTT.

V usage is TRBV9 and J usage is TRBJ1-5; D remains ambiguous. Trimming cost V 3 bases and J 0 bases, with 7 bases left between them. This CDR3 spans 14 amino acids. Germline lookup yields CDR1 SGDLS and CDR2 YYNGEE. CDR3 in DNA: TGTGCCAGCAGCGGGAGGGATAGCAATCAGCCCCAGCATTTT. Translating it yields CASSGRDSNQPQHF.

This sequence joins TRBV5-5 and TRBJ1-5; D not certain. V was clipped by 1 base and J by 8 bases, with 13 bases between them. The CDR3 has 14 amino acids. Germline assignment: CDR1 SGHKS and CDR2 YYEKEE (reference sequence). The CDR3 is CASSLQRASKPQHF. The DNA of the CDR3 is TGTGCCAGCAGCTTGCAGAGGGCTTCCAAGCCCCAGCATTTT.

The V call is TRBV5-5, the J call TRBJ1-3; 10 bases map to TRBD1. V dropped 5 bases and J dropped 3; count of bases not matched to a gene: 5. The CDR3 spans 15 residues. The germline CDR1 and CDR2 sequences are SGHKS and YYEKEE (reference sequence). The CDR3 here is CASRAGTGVGNTIYF. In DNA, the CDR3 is TGTGCCAGCAGAGCCGGGACAGGGGTTGGAAACACCATATATTTT.